This passage covers 2 T cell receptor beta chains from one sample sequenced in a study of T-cell memory formation after mild COVID-19. TCRdb re-called the 5' RACE reads with MiXCR, one entry per CDR3 protein. The sample contains approximately 490,000 distinct CDR3 sequences, about a fifth of which appear only once. Sequenced input: PBMCs or a T cell subset sorted from them (not recorded which). The receptors come from an adult woman who had mild COVID-19 (a few samples of this study predate the infection). Cell type and time point are not known.

This clonotype has a handful of counts. The chain links TRBV6-5 to TRBJ2-3; possible D gene TRBD1, 6 bases. V lost 0 bases, J lost 1 base, and 11 bases lay in between. CDR3 size: 16 residues. Looked up from germline, CDR1 is MNHEY and CDR2 is SVGAGI. In nucleotides, the CDR3 is TGTGCCAGCAGTTACTCGGTCTCAGGGGGCACAGATACGCAGTATTTT. Amino acids: CASSYSVSGGTDTQYF.

The chain has TRBV5-5 and TRBJ2-1; D unresolved. This CDR3 is 15 amino acids long. V was pared by 4 bases and J by 4 bases, with 15 bases between. Germline V CDR1 and CDR2: SGHKS, YYEKEE (reference sequence). The CDR3 bases are TGTGCCAGCAGCCCCGCATTTGAAGGTTACAATGAGCAGTTCTTC. Translation gives CASSPAFEGYNEQFF.